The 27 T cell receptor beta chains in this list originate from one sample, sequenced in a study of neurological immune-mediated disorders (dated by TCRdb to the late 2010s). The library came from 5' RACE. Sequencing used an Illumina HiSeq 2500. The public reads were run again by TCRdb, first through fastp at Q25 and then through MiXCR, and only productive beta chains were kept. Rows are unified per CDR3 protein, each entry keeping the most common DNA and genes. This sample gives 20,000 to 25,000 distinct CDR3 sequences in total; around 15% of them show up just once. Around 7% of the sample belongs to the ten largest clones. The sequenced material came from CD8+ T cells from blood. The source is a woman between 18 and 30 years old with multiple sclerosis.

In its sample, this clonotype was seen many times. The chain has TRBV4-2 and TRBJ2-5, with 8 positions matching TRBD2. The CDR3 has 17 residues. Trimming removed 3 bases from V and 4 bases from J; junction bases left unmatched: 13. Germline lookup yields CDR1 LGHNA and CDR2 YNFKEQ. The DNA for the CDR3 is TGTGCCAGCAGCCATCGAGGAGCGGGGGATTTGGTAGAGACCCAGTACTTC. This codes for CASSHRGAGDLVETQYF.

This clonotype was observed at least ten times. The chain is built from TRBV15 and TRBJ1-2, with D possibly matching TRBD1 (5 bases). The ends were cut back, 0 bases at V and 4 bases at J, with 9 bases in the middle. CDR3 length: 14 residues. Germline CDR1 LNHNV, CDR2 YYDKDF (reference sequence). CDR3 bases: TGTGCCACCAGCAGAGATCGACAGCTCTATGGCTACACCTTC. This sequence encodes CATSRDRQLYGYTF.

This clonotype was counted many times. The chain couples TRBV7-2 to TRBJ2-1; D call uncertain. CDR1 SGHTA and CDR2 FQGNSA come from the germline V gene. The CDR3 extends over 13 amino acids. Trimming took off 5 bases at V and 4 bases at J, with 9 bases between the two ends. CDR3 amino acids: CASSVGFYNEQFF. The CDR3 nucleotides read TGTGCCAGCAGCGTCGGTTTTTACAATGAGCAGTTCTTC.

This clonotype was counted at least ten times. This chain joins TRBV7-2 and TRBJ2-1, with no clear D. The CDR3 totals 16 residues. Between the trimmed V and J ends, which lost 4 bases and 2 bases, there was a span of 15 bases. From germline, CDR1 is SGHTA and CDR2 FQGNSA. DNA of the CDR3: TGTGCCAGCAGCTCCCCTCAGTTTGGGGCCTACAATGAGCAGTTCTTC. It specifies CASSSPQFGAYNEQFF.

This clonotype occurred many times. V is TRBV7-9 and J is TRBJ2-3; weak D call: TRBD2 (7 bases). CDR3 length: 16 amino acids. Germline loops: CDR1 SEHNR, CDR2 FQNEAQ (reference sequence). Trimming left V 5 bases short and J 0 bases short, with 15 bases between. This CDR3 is CASSGPGGRSTDTQYF. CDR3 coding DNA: TGTGCCAGCAGCGGGCCCGGGGGGCGGAGCACAGATACGCAGTATTTT. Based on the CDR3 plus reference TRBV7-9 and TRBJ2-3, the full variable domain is DTGVSQNPRHKITKRGQNVTFRCDPISEHNRLYWYRQTLGQGPEFLTYFQNEAQLEKSRLLSDRFSAERPKGSFSTLEIQRTEQGDSAMYLCASSGPGGRSTDTQYFGPGTRLTVL.

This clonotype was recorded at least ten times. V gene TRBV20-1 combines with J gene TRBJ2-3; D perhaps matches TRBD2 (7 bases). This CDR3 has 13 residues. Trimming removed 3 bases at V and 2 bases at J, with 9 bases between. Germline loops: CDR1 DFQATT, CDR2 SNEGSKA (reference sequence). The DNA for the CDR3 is TGCAGTGCTAGGGGGGGGCCCACAGATACGCAGTATTTT. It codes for CSARGGPTDTQYF.

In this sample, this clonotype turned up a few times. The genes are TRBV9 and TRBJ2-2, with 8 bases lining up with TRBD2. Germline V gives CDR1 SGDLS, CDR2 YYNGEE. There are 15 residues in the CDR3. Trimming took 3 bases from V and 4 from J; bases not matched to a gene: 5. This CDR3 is CASSAGGGPTGELFF. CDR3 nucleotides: TGTGCCAGCAGCGCCGGGGGGGGGCCCACCGGGGAGCTGTTTTTT.

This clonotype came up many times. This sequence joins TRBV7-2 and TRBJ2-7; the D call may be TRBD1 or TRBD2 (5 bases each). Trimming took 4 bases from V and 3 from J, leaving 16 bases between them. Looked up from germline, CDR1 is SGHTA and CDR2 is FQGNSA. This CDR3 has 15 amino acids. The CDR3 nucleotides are TGTGCCAGCAGCTCAGAGGGGACGTATTACTACGAGCAGTACTTC. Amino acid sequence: CASSSEGTYYYEQYF.

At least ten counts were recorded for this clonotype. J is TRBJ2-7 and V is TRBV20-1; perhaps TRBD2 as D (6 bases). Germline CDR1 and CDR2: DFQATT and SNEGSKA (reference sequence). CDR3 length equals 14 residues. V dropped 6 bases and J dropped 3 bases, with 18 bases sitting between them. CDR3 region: CSARERPLHYEQYF. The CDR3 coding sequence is TGCAGTGCCCGGGAGCGGCCCCTGCACTACGAGCAGTACTTC.

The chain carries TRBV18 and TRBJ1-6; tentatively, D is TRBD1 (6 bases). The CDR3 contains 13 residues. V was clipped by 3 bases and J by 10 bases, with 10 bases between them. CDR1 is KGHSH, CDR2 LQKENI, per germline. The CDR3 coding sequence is TGTGCCAGCTCACCGCCTGGGGGCTCACCCCTCCACTTT. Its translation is CASSPPGGSPLHF.

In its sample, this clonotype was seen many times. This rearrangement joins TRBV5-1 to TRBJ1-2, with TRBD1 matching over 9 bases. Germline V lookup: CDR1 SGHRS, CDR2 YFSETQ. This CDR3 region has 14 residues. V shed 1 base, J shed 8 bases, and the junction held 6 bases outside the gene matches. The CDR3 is CASSLTGGEKGYTF. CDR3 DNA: TGCGCCAGCAGCTTGACAGGGGGCGAAAAAGGCTACACCTTC.

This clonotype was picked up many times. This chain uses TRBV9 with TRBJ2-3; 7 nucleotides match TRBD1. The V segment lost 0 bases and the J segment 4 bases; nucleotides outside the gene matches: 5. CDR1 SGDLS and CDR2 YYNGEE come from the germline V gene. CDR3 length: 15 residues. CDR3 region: CASSVEGGGPDTQYF. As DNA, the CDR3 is TGTGCCAGCAGCGTAGAAGGGGGCGGTCCAGATACGCAGTATTTT.

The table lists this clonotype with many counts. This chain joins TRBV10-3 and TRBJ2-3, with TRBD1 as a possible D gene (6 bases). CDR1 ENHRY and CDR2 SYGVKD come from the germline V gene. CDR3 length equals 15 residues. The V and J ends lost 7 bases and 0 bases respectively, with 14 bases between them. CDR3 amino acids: CAITPGQGSTDTQYF. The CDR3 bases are TGTGCCATCACCCCGGGTCAGGGGAGCACAGATACGCAGTATTTT.

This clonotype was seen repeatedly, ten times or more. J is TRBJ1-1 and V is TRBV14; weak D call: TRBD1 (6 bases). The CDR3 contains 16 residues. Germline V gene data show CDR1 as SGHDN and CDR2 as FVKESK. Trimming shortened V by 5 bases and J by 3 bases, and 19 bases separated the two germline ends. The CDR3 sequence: CASSFITGLRDTEAFF. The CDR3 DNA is TGTGCCAGCAGCTTTATAACAGGGCTACGGGACACTGAAGCTTTCTTT.

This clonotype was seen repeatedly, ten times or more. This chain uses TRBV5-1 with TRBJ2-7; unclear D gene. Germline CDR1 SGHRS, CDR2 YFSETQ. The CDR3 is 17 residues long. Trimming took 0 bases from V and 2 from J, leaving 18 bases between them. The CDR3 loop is CASSLEGWGSAPYEQYV. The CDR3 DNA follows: TGCGCCAGCAGCTTGGAAGGATGGGGTTCAGCGCCCTACGAGCAGTACGTC.

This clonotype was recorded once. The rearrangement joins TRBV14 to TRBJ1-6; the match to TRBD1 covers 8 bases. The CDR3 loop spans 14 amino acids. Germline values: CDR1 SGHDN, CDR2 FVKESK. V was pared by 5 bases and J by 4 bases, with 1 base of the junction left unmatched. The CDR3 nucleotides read TGTGCCAGCAGCTACAGGGGGTATAATTCACCCCTCCACTTT. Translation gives CASSYRGYNSPLHF.

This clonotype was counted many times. In nucleotides, the CDR3 is TGCAGTGCTAGGTTGACAGAGTACGAGCAGTACTTC. Translated: CSARLTEYEQYF. The chain has TRBV20-1 and TRBJ2-7; possibly TRBD1 for D (5 bases). The V end was cut by 3 bases, the J end by 4 bases, with 10 bases between. Germline CDR1 reads DFQATT; CDR2 reads SNEGSKA (reference sequence). The CDR3 is 12 residues long.

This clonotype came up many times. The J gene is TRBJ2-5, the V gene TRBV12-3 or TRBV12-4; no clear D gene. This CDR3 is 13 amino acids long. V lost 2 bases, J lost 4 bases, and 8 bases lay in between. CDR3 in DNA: TGTGCCAGCAGTTTAAGGTTTGGAGAGACCCAGTACTTC. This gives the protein CASSLRFGETQYF.

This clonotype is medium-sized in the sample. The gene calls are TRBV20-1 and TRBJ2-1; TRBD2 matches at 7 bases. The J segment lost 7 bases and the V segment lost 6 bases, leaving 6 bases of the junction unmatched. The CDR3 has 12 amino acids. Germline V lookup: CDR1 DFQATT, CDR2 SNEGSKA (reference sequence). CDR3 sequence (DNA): TGCAGTGCCCGCCGGCGGGAGAATGAGCAGTTCTTC. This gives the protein CSARRRENEQFF.

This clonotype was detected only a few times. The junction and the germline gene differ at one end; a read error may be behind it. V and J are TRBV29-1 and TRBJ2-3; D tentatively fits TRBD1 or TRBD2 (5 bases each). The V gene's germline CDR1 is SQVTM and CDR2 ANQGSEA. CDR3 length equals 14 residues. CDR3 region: CSVDKQEEVMRMHF. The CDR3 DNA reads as TGCAGCGTTGACAAACAGGAGGAGGTCATGCGCATGCATTTT.

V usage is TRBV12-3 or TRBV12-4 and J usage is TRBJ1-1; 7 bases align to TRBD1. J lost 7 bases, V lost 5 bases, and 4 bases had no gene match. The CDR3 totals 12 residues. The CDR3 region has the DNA TGTGCCAGCAGTCCCGGGACAGTTGAAGCTTTCTTT. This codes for CASSPGTVEAFF.

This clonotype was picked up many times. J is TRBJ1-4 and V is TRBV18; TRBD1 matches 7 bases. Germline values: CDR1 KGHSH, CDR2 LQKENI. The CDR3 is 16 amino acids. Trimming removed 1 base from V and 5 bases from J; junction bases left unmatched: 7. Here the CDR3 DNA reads TGTGCCAGCTCACCACAGGGGGCGGATGGAAATGAAAAACTGTTTTTT. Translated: CASSPQGADGNEKLFF.

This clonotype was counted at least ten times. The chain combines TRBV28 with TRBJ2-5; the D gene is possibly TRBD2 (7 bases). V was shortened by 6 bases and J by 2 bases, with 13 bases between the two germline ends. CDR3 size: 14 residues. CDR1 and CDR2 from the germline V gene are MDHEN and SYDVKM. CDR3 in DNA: TGTGCCAGCAGCTTGGAGGGGGGGCAAGAGACCCAGTACTTC. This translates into CASSLEGGQETQYF.

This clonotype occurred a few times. The CDR3 DNA reads TGTGCCAGCAGTGACTCGAACGGTGGGCATGGCTACACCTTC. Protein sequence: CASSDSNGGHGYTF. The chain combines TRBV6-4 with TRBJ1-2, with unresolved D. The CDR3 contains 14 residues. The germline V gene encodes CDR1 MRHNA and CDR2 SNTAGT. The germline V and J ends were trimmed by 0 bases and 6 bases, with 11 bases remaining between them.

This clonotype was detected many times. DNA of the CDR3: TGCAGTGCTCACACTAGCGGGAGGGCACATACGCAGTATTTT. The encoded protein is CSAHTSGRAHTQYF. The chain combines TRBV20-1 with TRBJ2-3, with 13 bases matching TRBD2. CDR3 length: 14 residues. The V gene's germline CDR1 is DFQATT and CDR2 SNEGSKA (reference sequence). J gave up 7 bases and V 5 bases, and 6 bases lay outside the gene matches.

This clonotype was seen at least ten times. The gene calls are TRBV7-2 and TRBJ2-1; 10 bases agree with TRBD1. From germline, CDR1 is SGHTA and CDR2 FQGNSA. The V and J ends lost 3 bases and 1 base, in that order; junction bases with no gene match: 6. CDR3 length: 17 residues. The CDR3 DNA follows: TGTGCCAGCAGCTTTCGGACAGGGGGGTATTCCTACAATGAGCAGTTCTTC. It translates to CASSFRTGGYSYNEQFF.

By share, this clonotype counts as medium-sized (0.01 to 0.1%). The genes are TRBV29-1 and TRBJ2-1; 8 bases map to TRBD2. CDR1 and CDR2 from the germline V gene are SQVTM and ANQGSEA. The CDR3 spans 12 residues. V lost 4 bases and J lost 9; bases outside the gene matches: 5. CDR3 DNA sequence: TGCAGCGTTGCCCGGGCGGGGGGTGAGCAGTTCTTC. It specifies CSVARAGGEQFF.